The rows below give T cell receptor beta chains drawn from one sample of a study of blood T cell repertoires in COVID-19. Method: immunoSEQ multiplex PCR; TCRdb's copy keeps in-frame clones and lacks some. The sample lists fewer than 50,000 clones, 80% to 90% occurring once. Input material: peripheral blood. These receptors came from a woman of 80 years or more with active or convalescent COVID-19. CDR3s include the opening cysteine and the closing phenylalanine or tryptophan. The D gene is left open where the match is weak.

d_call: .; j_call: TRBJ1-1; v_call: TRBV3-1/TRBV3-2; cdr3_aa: CASSQAQGTEAFF; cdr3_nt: TGTGCCAGCAGCCAAGCCCAGGGCACTGAAGCTTTCTTT
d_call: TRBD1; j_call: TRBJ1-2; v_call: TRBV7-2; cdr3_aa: CASSSFEGAHGYTF; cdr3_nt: TGTGCCAGCAGCTCCTTTGAGGGGGCGCATGGCTACACCTTC
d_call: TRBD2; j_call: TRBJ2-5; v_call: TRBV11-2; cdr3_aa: CASSLGLAEETQYF; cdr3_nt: TGTGCCAGCAGCTTAGGACTAGCGGAAGAGACCCAGTACTTC
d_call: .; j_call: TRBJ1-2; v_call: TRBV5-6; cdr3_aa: CASSTRRGDYGYTF; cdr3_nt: TGTGCCAGCAGCACGCGCAGAGGAGACTATGGCTACACCTTC
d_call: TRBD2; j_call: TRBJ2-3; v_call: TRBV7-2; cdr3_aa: CASSTHGAGVSDTQYF; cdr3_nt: TGTGCCAGCAGCACCCATGGAGCGGGAGTGTCAGATACGCAGTATTTT
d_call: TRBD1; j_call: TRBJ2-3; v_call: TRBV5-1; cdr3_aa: CASSSGLHGTGHRSPEYF; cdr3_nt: TGCGCCAGCAGCTCCGGCCTACATGGGACAGGACACAGATCTCCCGAGTATTTT
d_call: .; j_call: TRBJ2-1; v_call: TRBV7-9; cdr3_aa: CASSFPGRNNEQFF; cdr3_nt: TGTGCCAGCAGCTTCCCAGGGAGGAACAATGAGCAGTTCTTC
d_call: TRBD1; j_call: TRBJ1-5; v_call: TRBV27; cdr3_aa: CASSSRFQDRVGQPQHF; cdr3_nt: TGTGCCAGCAGTTCCCGATTTCAGGACAGGGTCGGTCAGCCCCAGCATTTT
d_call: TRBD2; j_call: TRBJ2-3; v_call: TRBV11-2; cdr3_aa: CASVLGTSTDTQYF; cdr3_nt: TGTGCCAGCGTTCTGGGGACTAGTACAGATACGCAGTATTTT
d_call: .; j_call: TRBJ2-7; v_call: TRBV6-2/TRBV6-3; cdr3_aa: CASSYERLWSYEQYF; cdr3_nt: TGTGCCAGCAGTTACGAGCGATTATGGTCCTACGAGCAGTACTTC
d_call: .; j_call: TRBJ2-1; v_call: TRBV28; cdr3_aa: CASSFDSSNEQFF; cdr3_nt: TGTGCCAGCAGTTTTGACAGCTCCAATGAGCAGTTCTTC
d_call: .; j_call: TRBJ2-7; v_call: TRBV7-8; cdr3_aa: CASSTGHHNYEQYF; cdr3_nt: TGTGCCAGCAGCACTGGACACCACAACTACGAGCAGTACTTC
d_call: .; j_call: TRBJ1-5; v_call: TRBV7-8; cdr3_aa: CASSPRAGIKQPQHF; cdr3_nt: TGTGCCAGCAGCCCCAGGGCGGGGATCAAACAGCCCCAGCATTTT
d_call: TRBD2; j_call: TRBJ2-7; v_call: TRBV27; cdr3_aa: CASSFTSGSHEQYF; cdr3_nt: TGTGCCAGCAGTTTTACTAGCGGGAGCCACGAGCAGTACTTC
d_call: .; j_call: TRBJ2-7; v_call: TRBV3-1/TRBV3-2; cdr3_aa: CASSHASGQYF; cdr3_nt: TGTGCCAGCAGCCACGCCTCGGGGCAGTACTTC
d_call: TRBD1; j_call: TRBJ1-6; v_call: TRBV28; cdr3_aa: CASSLQGQRYSPLHF; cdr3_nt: TGTGCCAGCAGTCTACAGGGGCAGCGCTACTCACCCCTCCACTTT
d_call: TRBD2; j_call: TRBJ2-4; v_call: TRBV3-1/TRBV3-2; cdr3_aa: CASSHQGLAENIQYF; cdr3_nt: TGTGCCAGCAGCCACCAGGGACTAGCGGAAAACATTCAGTACTTC
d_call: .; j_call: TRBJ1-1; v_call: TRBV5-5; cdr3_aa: CASSLFSTTGTEAFF; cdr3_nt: TGTGCCAGCAGCTTGTTTTCTACAACGGGGACTGAAGCTTTCTTT
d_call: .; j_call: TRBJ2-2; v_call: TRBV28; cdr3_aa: CASSPGLQVFPNTGELFF; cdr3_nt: TGTGCCAGCAGTCCCGGGCTACAGGTTTTTCCGAACACCGGGGAGCTGTTTTTT
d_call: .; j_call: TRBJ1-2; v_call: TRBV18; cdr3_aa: CASSPNQGDGYTF; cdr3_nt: TGTGCCAGCTCACCAAATCAAGGGGATGGCTACACCTTC
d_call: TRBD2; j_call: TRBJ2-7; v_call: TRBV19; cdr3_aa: CASSPSTSGGPYEQYF; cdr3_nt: TGTGCCAGTAGTCCTTCCACTAGCGGGGGACCTTACGAGCAGTACTTC